This T cell receptor (beta chain) is from a study of cytomegalovirus exposure and HLA in healthy donors (dated by TCRdb to the late 2010s). About the full investigation: An earlier analysis of approximately 640 of the donors reported 276 Gb of sequence data and 120 million or so unique TCR beta sequences from 150 million to 200 million T cells. Alongside the repertoire data, information on donor age, sex, ethnicity and CMV serostatus was compiled. The number of donors typed differed by locus, with roughly 620-640 for A, B, C, DRB1 and DQB1, roughly 520 for DQA1, 600 to 610 for DPA1, and some 450 for DPB1. HLA typing included class I and class II loci at four-digit resolution. In addition to the first cohort of 666 subjects, a separate validation cohort of approximately 120 different subjects was used. Among some 400 genotyped donors of the cohort, an average of approximately 200,000 unique TCR beta nucleotide sequences was sequenced per donor, of which about 19% were non-productive. A later analysis re-analyzed previously published TCR beta repertoires from approximately 670 donors and added high-resolution HLA genotyping to study TCR occurrence patterns. The later analysis used no new phenotypic data to find candidate immune exposures, relying instead on TCR beta sequences and their occurrence across donors. An earlier analysis of several hundred of the donors applied high-throughput TCR beta sequencing to assess whether each TCR beta V gene segment acted as functional or pseudogenic. The aim of the study was to test whether cataloging public T cell receptors could identify signatures of past pathogen exposure. About 310 gigabases of sequencing data and 78 million or so unique TCR sequences were included in an early release covering roughly 600 HLA-typed donors. All discovery cohort repertoires had been generated on a single sequencing platform. The study combined high-throughput TCR immunosequencing, statistical association of individual TCRs with disease status, and machine learning to predict cytomegalovirus infection status. Using immunosequencing, the study profiled T cell repertoires from approximately 700 subjects and related those repertoires to cytomegalovirus serostatus. Roughly five DR-DQ haplotypes were handled as single units for association and clustering, since linkage in the cohort was strong. Genome-wide SNP genotypes for about 55% of the roughly 670 donors were used in a later genetic analysis, which treated that subset as a discovery cohort. Among the roughly 400 genotyped donors, around 81% belonged to the genetic ancestry cluster associated with self-reported Caucasian donors.

A note on this clone: Its cognate antigen has yet to be identified. It has no much larger one-base neighbor in the sample; base qualities were not kept.

The paper's findings and limits, for the study overall: When HLA alleles, especially DR and DQ, strongly co-occurred, TCR associations were difficult to assign to individual alleles. In the study, approximately 160 TCR beta chains were listed as associated with cytomegalovirus. In a later analysis, TCR association rates were found to vary across HLA loci, with the most associated TCRs seen for DRB1 alleles and the fewest for HLA-C alleles. In a later genetic analysis, fewer N-insertions in productive TCRs were reported among donors in an Asian-associated ancestry cluster than the roughly 710-donor mean. At a false discovery rate of 0.05, a later analysis linked 15,000 to 20,000 TCR beta sequences to specific HLA alleles. The authors suggested that the approach could potentially be extended to other disease states and immunological phenotypes. For the cohort, immune exposure information was limited to CMV serostatus. Most TCR sequences were seen in very few donors, while some public TCRs were found in many individuals. In a later genetic analysis, a missense DCLRE1C variant was associated with V-gene and J-gene trimming of TCR beta chains, and the association was replicated in an independent cohort. The presence/absence analyses assumed that sequencing depth was roughly uniform across donors, and that assumption may not be true. Linkage disequilibrium might explain the correlated functional status among segregating V segments, but an unknown experimental factor could not be excluded. Only TCR beta chains were sequenced in this cohort, and the absence of alpha or paired-chain data limited detectable features. Because HLA typing was unavailable for some donors at each locus, only the typed subset was used in association tests. Some IMGT-functional V segments, including TRBV6-2 and TRBV6-3, could not be distinguished by the 87-base-pair reads and were therefore excluded. A further reported finding was that TCR beta sequences accurately predicted the HLA-A and HLA-B alleles for most subjects in the first cohort. An earlier analysis of 450 to 750 of the donors showed that most TCR beta V segments appeared in productive rearrangements either about 87% or about 30% of the time, which broadly matched IMGT annotations. A cluster of highly shared sequence variants was judged likely to represent a technical artifact of the sequencing pipeline. Because counts were too low, roughly 16 rarely observed V segments, including chromosome 9 orphons, were excluded from the earlier analysis of 587 of the donors. Cytomegalovirus status was reported to be diagnosed by the classifier with high specificity and sensitivity in both the original and validation cohorts. In a later analysis, most CMV-associated TCR beta chains were found to appear HLA-restricted, with HLA associations seemingly driven largely by CMV exposure. Compared with equally common non-associated chains, HLA-associated TCR beta chains in a later analysis were more clonally expanded and had lower generation probabilities. In vitro tests confirmed that a few of the cytomegalovirus-associated TCR beta chains recognize cytomegalovirus antigens. Several of the top co-occurrence clusters appeared to be linked to parvovirus B19, influenza, CMV and Epstein-Barr virus, according to a later analysis.

In total, more than 500 healthy bone marrow donors made up the cohort. At the time of sampling, every cohort member was nominally healthy, though immune exposures that went unrecorded were likely present. The donor was CMV seropositive and belonged to the group of over 250 seropositive cohort members. Each donor provided a peripheral blood sample, and peripheral blood mononuclear cells were used for TCR beta sequencing. The Qiagen DNeasy Blood Extraction Kit was used to extract genomic DNA from the blood cell samples. Libraries were built with the immunoSEQ multiplex PCR assay. The multiplex PCR relied on a mix of 60 forward primers for TCR Vbeta segments and 13 reverse primers for TCR Jbeta segments. The CDR3 region of rearranged TCR beta genes was amplified from genomic DNA with a multiplex PCR assay. Amplified TCR beta libraries were sequenced as 87-base-pair reads on the Illumina HiSeq System. Turning to the authors' computational methods: A later analysis counted tens of millions of unique TCR beta chains across the 670 or so repertoires, and some 11 million of these chains were shared by at least two donors. Raw reads were error-corrected and collapsed into unique sequences by a nearest-neighbor algorithm in which closely related sequences were merged to remove PCR and sequencing errors. CDR3 sequences were aligned to IMGT reference sequences to assign V, D and J gene segments. For a sequence to be retained, a match of at least six nucleotides was required to both a V gene segment and a J gene segment. Rearrangements were classified as productive when the CDR3 lacked stop codons and remained in frame with V and J, and all other rearrangements were classified as non-productive. CDR3 was defined according to IMGT convention as the region running from the second conserved V-encoded cysteine to the conserved J-encoded phenylalanine. Sequences without an unambiguous match to a single V gene segment were excluded from the earlier analysis of about 600 of the donors. An earlier analysis of about 590 of the donors classified V segments as functional when productive rearrangements were above 56.7% and as segregating when the standard deviation between donors was above 5%. To diagnose cytomegalovirus status from the catalog of TCR beta chain sequences, a statistical classification framework was built. A later analysis assigned V and J genes by comparing TCR nucleotide sequences with IMGT/GENE-DB human TR gene sequences. In a later analysis, CDR3 sequences and most-parsimonious VDJ recombination scenarios were assigned using the TCRdist pipeline. In a later analysis, each TCR beta chain was defined by its CDR3 amino acid sequence together with its V-gene family, and reads without a unique V-gene family were excluded. A later analysis removed 592 highly shared, low-generation-probability nucleotide sequences to deal with suspected cross-contamination and a sequencing artifact. In a later analysis, a clonal expansion index for each public chain was calculated from normalized within-repertoire ranks of inferred template counts. In a later analysis, generation probabilities were computed with a VDJ recombination model fitted to out-of-frame rearrangements, and the resulting probabilities were checked against IGoR. In a later analysis, TCR-TCR, TCR-HLA and TCR-CMV co-occurrence was scored with hypergeometric tests, and a repertoire-size bias correction was applied to TCR pairs. False discovery rates were estimated in a later analysis by permuting HLA or CMV assignments 20 times. In a later analysis, co-occurring TCRs were grouped using DBSCAN, with TCRdist sequence similarity added in when clustering inside HLA-allele-positive subsets. Co-occurrence clustering excluded repertoires with fewer than 30,000 or more than 120,000 public chains, plus five with anomalous nucleotide sharing. Not all clones reach the TCRdb copy of this immuneACCESS table, which keeps in-frame sequences only. Checked studies attribute under half of the gap to unresolved V genes and leave the rest unexplained. The V and J calls and clone size are taken from that table; D and trimming were inferred from the DNA. The table for this sample lists more than 150,000 clones; around 83% of them were counted only once. The ten biggest clones cover approximately 1.2% of the sample.

Per the germline V gene (reference sequence), LNHDA is the CDR1 and SQIVND is the CDR2. Germline trimming amounts to 3 bases on V and 2 bases on J, with 5 as the count of junction bases outside the gene matches. The CDR3 numbers 15 residues from cysteine through phenylalanine. The kept DNA is CDR3 alone, 45 bases in frame from the first base. The sequence is built from TRBV19 and TRBJ2-3; 7 nucleotides in the junction match TRBD1. This sequence originates from a girl aged 2-9 years in good health and CMV-seropositive. The source material was PBMCs. The DNA is as follows: TGTGCCAGTAGTATGAAGGGGGCGGCCACAGATACGCAGTATTTT. It translates as CASSMKGAATDTQYF.